The 27 T cell receptor beta chains listed next were all sequenced from one sample in a study of metastatic and nonmetastatic thyroid tumors. TCRdb called clones again from the PCR reads with MiXCR. The sample carries 23,000 or so clones, approximately 20% recorded once. Not a single patient had been given any form of treatment at any point before undergoing thyroid surgery. Sequenced input: blood. Receptors originate from a male donor with papillary thyroid cancer or a benign thyroid nodule (not recorded which). Some clones in this sample may be carry-over from other donors' samples.

A few counts support this clone. The rearrangement uses TRBV28 and TRBJ1-4; D is perhaps TRBD1 (5 bases). Germline V gene sequence: CDR1 MDHEN, CDR2 SYDVKM. Deletions cut 5 bases from V and 5 bases from J, with 12 bases between. The CDR3 has 14 residues. The CDR3 sequence is CASSLTEFNEKLFF. CDR3 sequence (DNA): TGTGCCAGCAGTCTGACAGAGTTCAATGAAAAACTGTTTTTT.

Many counts were recorded for this clone. V usage is TRBV19 and J usage is TRBJ2-5, with 14 nucleotides matching TRBD2. In germline, CDR1 is LNHDA, CDR2 SQIVND (reference sequence). The V and J ends lost 5 bases and 3 bases, in that order; junction bases with no gene match: 11. The CDR3 totals 18 residues. In DNA form, the CDR3 reads TGTGCCAGTAGTCGGGGACTAGCGGGAGTGGGGGGGAAAGAGACCCAGTACTTC. Its translation: CASSRGLAGVGGKETQYF. Together with reference TRBV19 and TRBJ2-5, the CDR3 gives the full variable domain: DGGITQSPKYLFRKEGQNVTLSCEQNLNHDAMYWYRQDPGQGLRLIYYSQIVNDFQKGDIAEGYSVSREKKESFPLTVTSAQKNPTAFYLCASSRGLAGVGGKETQYFGPGTRLLVL.

This clone has at least ten counts. The chain has TRBV3-1 and TRBJ2-1; no clear D gene. Germline CDR1 is LGHDT and CDR2 is YNNKEL (reference sequence). Trimming stripped 4 bases from V and 8 bases from J, with 9 bases between. The CDR3 contains 12 residues. The CDR3 region is CASSPSSDEQFF. As DNA, the CDR3 is TGTGCCAGCAGCCCCTCGTCGGATGAGCAGTTCTTC.

Ten or more counts support this clone. V and J are TRBV7-9 and TRBJ2-1; maybe TRBD2 (6 bases). CDR3 length: 17 amino acids. Trimming pared 4 bases from V and 0 bases from J, leaving 16 bases between. Germline V gene data show CDR1 as SEHNR and CDR2 as FQNEAQ (reference sequence). The CDR3 reads CASSWGSGPRSYNEQFF. The CDR3 DNA reads as TGTGCCAGCAGCTGGGGTAGCGGCCCTCGCTCCTACAATGAGCAGTTCTTC.

A few counts support this clone. This may be a read error, as it is one base from a much larger clone. The same CDR3 arises from other DNA sequences in this sample as well. This chain uses TRBV6-1 with TRBJ2-6; D ambiguous. This CDR3 spans 15 amino acids. The germline CDR1 and CDR2 sequences are MNHNS and SASEGT. CDR3 loop: CVSSCGPAGANVLTF. The CDR3 DNA follows: TGTGTCAGCAGTTGCGGTCCAGCTGGGGCCAACGTCCTGACTTTC.

This clone was seen repeatedly, ten times or more. Other DNA sequences in the same sample also yield this CDR3. This chain connects TRBV14 to TRBJ2-7; 9 nucleotides agree with TRBD2. From germline, CDR1 is SGHDN and CDR2 FVKESK. The CDR3 consists of 16 residues. With V trimmed by 4 bases and J by 0 bases, 7 bases remained unmatched. CDR3 in amino acids: CASSRLTSGPSYEQYF. The CDR3 DNA reads TGTGCCAGCAGCCGCTTAACTAGCGGGCCCTCCTACGAGCAGTACTTC.

The chain employs TRBV6-1 and TRBJ2-2; 7 bases match TRBD1. J lost 6 bases, V lost 6 bases, and 7 bases had no gene match. The CDR3 is 14 amino acids. Per the germline V gene, CDR1 is MNHNS and CDR2 is SASEGT. The CDR3 is CASRLGGGPGELFF. The CDR3, as DNA: TGTGCCAGCAGGCTAGGGGGCGGCCCCGGGGAGCTGTTTTTT.

The V gene is TRBV24-1, the J gene TRBJ2-1, with TRBD2 matching over 7 bases. Unmatched junction bases numbered 5, after V lost 3 bases and J lost 10 bases. The CDR3 contains 13 residues. From germline, CDR1 is KGHDR and CDR2 SFDVKD. The CDR3 bases are TGTGCCACCAGTGATGGGACTAAGTACGAGCAGTTCTTC. The encoded protein is CATSDGTKYEQFF.

This chain links TRBV11-2 with TRBJ2-5; TRBD2 agrees at 13 bases. The CDR3 length is 18 residues. Germline V gene sequence: CDR1 SGHAT, CDR2 FQNNGV. After removal of 4 bases from V and 3 bases from J, the junction contained 11 bases not matched to a gene. The CDR3 DNA follows: TGTGCCAGCAGCTCTGTACTAGCGGGGGGGCATTCCGAAGAGACCCAGTACTTC. Translated: CASSSVLAGGHSEETQYF.

This clone has a count of ten or more. The gene calls are TRBV6-1 and TRBJ2-4, with D tentatively TRBD1 (6 bases). Germline loops: CDR1 MNHNS, CDR2 SASEGT. V lost 8 bases, J lost 5 bases, and 13 bases lay in between. The CDR3 covers 13 residues. The CDR3 nucleotides are TGTGCCAGCCGACACAGGGCGGAAAACATTCAGTACTTC. Its translation: CASRHRAENIQYF.

This chain connects TRBV19 to TRBJ1-5; D not certain. This CDR3 is built from 16 residues. The V and J ends lost 0 bases and 5 bases respectively, with 14 bases between them. CDR1 is LNHDA, CDR2 SQIVND, per germline (reference sequence). The CDR3: CASSIDLSGVHQPQHF. The CDR3 DNA reads as TGTGCCAGTAGTATAGATCTATCCGGGGTTCATCAGCCCCAGCATTTT.

V usage is TRBV30 and J usage is TRBJ2-2; D possibly corresponds to TRBD1 (5 bases). This CDR3 is built from 13 residues. The V end lost 3 bases, the J end lost 2 bases, and 7 bases lay between the germline ends. Germline CDR1 GTSNPN, CDR2 SVGIG (reference sequence). The CDR3, as DNA: TGTGCCTGGAGGCAGGGTAACACCGGGGAGCTGTTTTTT. Its translation: CAWRQGNTGELFF.

This clone was detected many times. The J gene is TRBJ2-3, the V gene TRBV11-2, with 7 nucleotides matching TRBD2. In germline, CDR1 is SGHAT, CDR2 FQNNGV. The V gene end was trimmed by 0 bases and the J gene end by 1 base; junction bases not matched to a gene: 4. This CDR3 region has 16 residues. CDR3 sequence: CASSLDRLAGTDTQYF. The CDR3 nucleotides read TGTGCCAGCAGCTTAGATCGCCTAGCGGGCACAGATACGCAGTATTTT.

This clone was seen at least ten times. The chain couples TRBV29-1 to TRBJ1-2; 7 positions match TRBD1. V was pared by 6 bases and J by 6 bases, with 13 bases of the junction left unmatched. CDR1 is SQVTM, CDR2 ANQGSEA, per germline. The CDR3 has 14 amino acids. The CDR3 nucleotides are TGCAGCGTGTGGGACAAGGAGGGGGCTGATGGCTACACCTTC. This sequence encodes CSVWDKEGADGYTF. Filled out from reference TRBV29-1 and TRBJ1-2, the complete variable domain reads SAVISQKPSRDICQRGTSLTIQCQVDSQVTMMFWYRQQPGQSLTLIATANQGSEATYESGFVIDKFPISRPNLTFSTLTVSNMSPEDSSIYLCSVWDKEGADGYTFGSGTRLTVV.

This clone was counted ten times or more. The J gene is TRBJ2-5, the V gene TRBV2; TRBD2 aligns across 15 bases. V was clipped by 1 base and J by 5 bases; unmatched bases: 8. Germline CDR1 and CDR2: SNHLY and FYNNEI. The CDR3 loop spans 18 amino acids. CDR3 amino acids: CASSEGGLAGGPGETQYF. CDR3 DNA sequence: TGTGCCAGCAGTGAAGGTGGACTAGCGGGAGGGCCGGGTGAGACCCAGTACTTC.

Relative to its sample, this clone is medium-sized. The genes are TRBV6-5 and TRBJ2-1, with 10 bases identical to TRBD2. The CDR3 runs 16 residues. Trimming at V came to 2 bases and at J to 3 bases, leaving 4 bases not matched to a gene. Germline-derived CDR1 and CDR2 are MNHEY and SVGAGI. The DNA of the CDR3 is TGTGCCAGCAGTTACGCGATAGCGGGGGGCTACAATGAGCAGTTCTTC. The encoded protein is CASSYAIAGGYNEQFF.

The chain is built from TRBV10-1 and TRBJ2-2; D might be TRBD1 (5 bases). There are 13 residues in the CDR3. The germline V gene has CDR1 WNHNN and CDR2 SYGVQD (reference sequence). Trimming took off 4 bases at V and 5 bases at J, with 8 bases between the two ends. In nucleotides, the CDR3 is TGCGCCAGCAGTGTTTCAGGGACCGGGGAGCTGTTTTTT. Its protein product is CASSVSGTGELFF.

V is TRBV19 and J is TRBJ1-3; weak D call: TRBD1 (6 bases). This CDR3 has 19 residues. Germline CDR1 and CDR2: LNHDA and SQIVND (reference sequence). Trimming pared 2 bases from V and 0 bases from J, leaving 20 bases between. In DNA, the CDR3 is TGTGCCAGTAGTATAAGGAACGGGGGCAGGCCGAACTCTGGAAACACCATATATTTT. Its protein is CASSIRNGGRPNSGNTIYF.

This clone was seen repeatedly, ten times or more. CDR3 loop: CATSDFKGALETQYF. In DNA, the CDR3 is TGTGCCACCAGTGATTTCAAGGGGGCCCTAGAGACCCAGTACTTC. The J gene is TRBJ2-5, the V gene TRBV24-1; 7 positions agree with TRBD1. CDR3 length: 15 amino acids. Trimming took 1 base from V and 4 from J; bases not matched to a gene: 5. Germline values: CDR1 KGHDR, CDR2 SFDVKD.

The sample holds a few counts of this clone. The CDR3 DNA reads as TGTGCCAGTAGTACAGGGCGGGAGGACACTGAAGCTTTCTTT. Amino acids: CASSTGREDTEAFF. This chain joins TRBV19 and TRBJ1-1; D perhaps matches TRBD1 (5 bases). V lost 4 bases and J lost 3, with 12 bases in between. CDR3 size: 14 residues. Per the germline V gene, CDR1 is LNHDA and CDR2 is SQIVND (reference sequence).

V is TRBV11-2 and J is TRBJ1-6; 8 bases fit TRBD1. V dropped 4 bases and J dropped 7; count of bases not matched to a gene: 6. The CDR3 runs to 15 residues. CDR1 is SGHAT, CDR2 FQNNGV, per germline. The CDR3 loop reads CASSSNRTGNSPLHF. CDR3 DNA: TGTGCCAGCAGCTCGAATAGGACAGGGAATTCACCCCTCCACTTT.

This clone was recorded many times. This chain joins TRBV20-1 and TRBJ2-5; TRBD2 matches at 13 bases. Germline values: CDR1 DFQATT, CDR2 SNEGSKA (reference sequence). The V gene end was trimmed by 5 bases and the J gene end by 5 bases; junction bases not matched to a gene: 8. CDR3 length: 15 residues. The CDR3, as DNA: TGCAGTGCTTCCGGACTAGCGGGAGCGGAGGAGACCCAGTACTTC. Its protein product is CSASGLAGAEETQYF.

This clone was recorded at least ten times. The chain has TRBV20-1 and TRBJ2-4; TRBD2 agrees at 7 bases. The V and J ends lost 3 bases and 5 bases, in that order; junction bases with no gene match: 7. The CDR3 is 14 amino acids. The germline gives CDR1 DFQATT, CDR2 SNEGSKA (reference sequence). The CDR3 nucleotides read TGCAGTGCTAGGAATTGGGAGGGTGAAAACATTCAGTACTTC. Protein: CSARNWEGENIQYF.

This clone came up a few times. The chain joins TRBV3-1 to TRBJ1-2, with a possible D match to TRBD1 (5 bases). V shed 4 bases and J shed 8 bases, with 17 bases lying between them. Per the germline V gene, CDR1 is LGHDT and CDR2 is YNNKEL (reference sequence). The CDR3 covers 14 residues. In DNA form, the CDR3 reads TGTGCCAGCAGCCCCGACGGTAGGGGATCCGGCTACACCTTC. Its protein product is CASSPDGRGSGYTF. The variable domain in full, completed from reference TRBV3-1 and TRBJ1-2, reads DTAVSQTPKYLVTQMGNDKSIKCEQNLGHDTMYWYKQDSKKFLKIMFSYNNKELIINETVPNRFSPKSPDKAHLNLHINSLELGDSAVYFCASSPDGRGSGYTFGSGTRLTVV.

Notes on this clone: Given a much more abundant clone one base away, this may be a read error. V gene TRBV27 combines with J gene TRBJ2-5; D unresolved. This CDR3 comprises 16 residues. From germline, CDR1 is MNHEY and CDR2 SMNVEV (reference sequence). The chain's CDR3 is CASSHPPPGCEEAQYF. Here the CDR3 DNA reads TGTGCCAGCAGCCACCCCCCCCCCGGATGCGAAGAGGCCCAGTACTTC.

This clone was recorded at least ten times. This chain joins TRBV4-1 and TRBJ1-4, with 11 bases identical to TRBD1. Germline V gene lookup returns CDR1 MGHRA and CDR2 YSYEKL. Unmatched junction bases numbered 9, after V lost 6 bases and J lost 6 bases. This CDR3 comprises 16 residues. The CDR3 is CASSRRRDRGYEKLFF. The DNA of the CDR3 is TGCGCCAGCAGTCGTCGGCGGGACAGGGGGTATGAAAAACTGTTTTTT.

This chain uses TRBV7-2 with TRBJ2-7, with a weak D call TRBD2 (5 bases). Trimming left V 5 bases short and J 3 bases short, with 8 bases between. The CDR3 sequence is 12 residues long. Germline CDR1 SGHTA, CDR2 FQGNSA. CDR3: CASSRGSYEQYF. CDR3 nucleotides: TGTGCCAGCAGCCGGGGAAGCTACGAGCAGTACTTC.